This TCR beta chain stems from a study of blood T cell repertoires in COVID-19. Authors' processing steps: Amplification with reference gene primers provided the estimates of nucleated cell counts. Clones were sequenced by immunoSEQ multiplex PCR, and TCRdb holds only the in-frame ones, with some missing. The DNA was the basis for D and trimming; V, J and clone size are from that table. The table has roughly 170,000 clones, around nine tenths seen once. The CDR3 length is 13 residues. The germline V and J ends were trimmed by 10 bases and 4 bases, with 13 bases remaining between them. The origin of this receptor is a woman aged 18-35 years who had recovered from COVID-19. The sample was peripheral blood. The chain employs TRBV12-3 or TRBV12-4 and TRBJ2-2; D is unclear. CDR3 region: CATAEWSTGELFF. In nucleotides, the CDR3 is TGTGCCACCGCGGAGTGGAGCACCGGGGAGCTGTTTTTT.